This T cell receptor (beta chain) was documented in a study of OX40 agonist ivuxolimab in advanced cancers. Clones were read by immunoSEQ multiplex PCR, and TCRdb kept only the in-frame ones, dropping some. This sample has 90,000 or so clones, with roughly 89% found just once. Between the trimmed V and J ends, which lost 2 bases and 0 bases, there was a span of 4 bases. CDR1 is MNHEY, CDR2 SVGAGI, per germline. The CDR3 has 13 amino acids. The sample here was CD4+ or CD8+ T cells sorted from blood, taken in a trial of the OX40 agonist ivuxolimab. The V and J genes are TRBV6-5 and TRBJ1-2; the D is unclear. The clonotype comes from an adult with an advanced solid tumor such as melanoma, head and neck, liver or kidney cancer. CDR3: CASSYQANYGYTF. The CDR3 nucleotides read TGTGCCAGCAGTTACCAGGCTAACTATGGCTACACCTTC.